The clone carrying this T cell receptor beta chain was detected a few times. The antigen is unknown. Sequencing used immunoSEQ multiplex PCR; TCRdb keeps in-frame clones, though not all of them. The sample has some 96,000 clones; about 94% are singletons. This entry belongs to a study of siplizumab effects on memory and regulatory T cells. Germline loops: CDR1 SEHNR, CDR2 FQNEAQ (reference sequence). With 5 bases removed from V and 5 bases from J, the gap between germline ends came to 9 bases. CDR3 length: 12 residues. Overall study findings and caveats: Siplizumab brought about a significant reduction in alloreactive sequences traceable to unstimulated CD4+ memory cells. The naive T cell population seemed more diverse than memory cells and seemed a major contributor to the alloresponse.

The V gene is TRBV7-9, the J gene TRBJ2-5; D gene uncertain. The source of this sequence is a human donor in good health. The sequenced sample consisted of non-Treg CD4+ T cells sorted from blood. CDR3 protein: CASSRARETQYF. CDR3 bases: TGTGCCAGCAGCCGGGCAAGGGAGACCCAGTACTTC.